These 29 T cell receptor beta chains were sequenced from one sample in a study of blood T cell repertoires in COVID-19. The method was immunoSEQ multiplex PCR; TCRdb's version includes in-frame clones alone and lacks a portion of them. The data contain over 200,000 clones, over 75% of them singletons. Source material: PBMCs or T cells enriched from blood (not recorded which). These receptors were taken from a man aged 18 to 35 who had recovered from COVID-19.

The chain recombines TRBV2 with TRBJ1-1; TRBD1 is a possible D gene (5 bases). V was pared by 6 bases and J by 2 bases, with 10 bases between. Germline CDR1 SNHLY, CDR2 FYNNEI. This CDR3 comprises 13 residues. CDR3: CASSSRVNTEAFF. CDR3 sequence (DNA): TGTGCCAGCAGCTCCAGGGTAAACACTGAAGCTTTCTTT.

V and J are TRBV15 and TRBJ1-5, with a tentative D call TRBD1 (5 bases). V was cut by 5 bases and J by 3 bases, with 14 bases left in between. Germline V lookup: CDR1 LNHNV, CDR2 YYDKDF (reference sequence). The CDR3 extends over 15 amino acids. Here the CDR3 DNA reads TGTGCCACCAGCTCCCCAGGGAGGGTCAATCAGCCCCAGCATTTT. Amino acid sequence: CATSSPGRVNQPQHF.

The J gene is TRBJ1-3, the V gene TRBV30, with 10 bases matching TRBD1. The CDR3 loop spans 13 amino acids. V gave up 6 bases and J gave up 4 bases; unmatched junction bases: 3. The germline V gene has CDR1 GTSNPN and CDR2 SVGIG (reference sequence). The CDR3 DNA is TGTGCCTGTGCGACAGGGGGCGGAAACACCATATATTTT. Translating gives CACATGGGNTIYF.

This clone was seen just once. This chain uses TRBV5-1 with TRBJ2-2; TRBD1 aligns across 8 bases. This CDR3 comprises 15 residues. Germline V gives CDR1 SGHRS, CDR2 YFSETQ. Trimming took 3 bases from V and 4 from J; bases not matched to a gene: 5. CDR3 protein: CASSSGQVTTGELFF. CDR3 bases: TGCGCCAGCAGCTCGGGACAGGTCACCACCGGGGAGCTGTTTTTT.

This sequence joins TRBV19 and TRBJ2-1, with TRBD1 as a possible D gene (5 bases). Germline values: CDR1 LNHDA, CDR2 SQIVND (reference sequence). Trimming removed 9 bases from V and 3 bases from J, with 18 bases in between. The CDR3 sequence is 15 residues long. This chain's CDR3 is CASREALRIYNEQFF. Written as DNA, the CDR3 is TGTGCCAGCAGGGAAGCTCTTCGTATCTACAATGAGCAGTTCTTC.

The chain couples TRBV6-1 to TRBJ1-5; tentative D call: TRBD1 (5 bases). The CDR3 has 13 amino acids. Germline lookup yields CDR1 MNHNS and CDR2 SASEGT. Trimming removed 2 bases from V and 7 bases from J, with 9 bases in between. This chain's CDR3 is CASSEQGKQPQHF. CDR3 sequence (DNA): TGTGCCAGCAGTGAACAGGGTAAGCAGCCCCAGCATTTT.

J is TRBJ2-7 and V is TRBV19; 11 positions match TRBD2. This CDR3 contains 13 residues. V lost 6 bases to trimming and J lost 7 bases; unmatched junction nucleotides: 5. Germline V CDR1 and CDR2: LNHDA, SQIVND (reference sequence). The CDR3, as DNA: TGTGCCAGTAGCCGACTAGCGGGGAAAGAGCAGTACTTC. Protein sequence: CASSRLAGKEQYF.

DNA for the CDR3: TGTGCCACCAGTGGGATTTCTAGACAGACCCAGTACTTC. This sequence encodes CATSGISRQTQYF. The chain has TRBV24-1 and TRBJ2-5; D not certain. The CDR3 has 13 amino acids. Between the trimmed V and J ends, which lost 5 bases and 6 bases, there was a span of 12 bases. Per the germline V gene, CDR1 is KGHDR and CDR2 is SFDVKD.

This clone was observed a single time. This sequence joins TRBV11-2 and TRBJ2-1; D possibly corresponds to TRBD2 (6 bases). This CDR3 has 13 amino acids. Germline V gives CDR1 SGHAT, CDR2 FQNNGV. The V gene lost 5 bases and the J gene lost 5 bases, with 10 bases spanning the gap. The CDR3 nucleotides read TGTGCCAGCAGCCGTACGGGGGACAATGAGCAGTTCTTC. Protein: CASSRTGDNEQFF. Complete variable domain (other parts from reference TRBV11-2 and TRBJ2-1): EAGVAQSPRYKIIEKRQSVAFWCNPISGHATLYWYQQILGQGPKLLIQFQNNGVVDDSQLPKDRFSAERLKGVDSTLKIQPAKLEDSAVYLCASSRTGDNEQFFGPGTRLTVL.

This sequence joins TRBV6-5 and TRBJ1-1; TRBD1 aligns across 8 bases. Trimming at V came to 2 bases and at J to 2 bases, leaving 4 bases not matched to a gene. Germline CDR1 MNHEY, CDR2 SVGAGI. The CDR3 is 15 amino acids. DNA of the CDR3: TGTGCCAGCAGTTACCATGGACAGGGAAACACTGAAGCTTTCTTT. Translated, it gives CASSYHGQGNTEAFF.

V gene TRBV28 combines with J gene TRBJ2-7; TRBD2 aligns across 9 bases. The germline CDR1 and CDR2 sequences are MDHEN and SYDVKM. This CDR3 comprises 14 residues. Trimming cost V 5 bases and J 2 bases; bases outside gene matches: 4. CDR3 DNA sequence: TGTGCCAGCAGTCCGCTAGCGGGGCCCTACGAGCAGTACTTC. It is translated as CASSPLAGPYEQYF.

This clone appeared a few times. The chain links TRBV19 to TRBJ1-2, with D perhaps TRBD1 (5 bases). Between the trimmed V and J ends, which lost 4 bases and 5 bases, there was a span of 20 bases. The CDR3 has 16 residues. Germline V gene sequence: CDR1 LNHDA, CDR2 SQIVND (reference sequence). The chain's CDR3 is CASSRWGQGLRYGYTF. The DNA of the CDR3 is TGTGCCAGTAGTAGGTGGGGCCAGGGTCTGAGGTATGGCTACACCTTC.

This clone was seen a single time. The chain recombines TRBV4-2 with TRBJ1-5; D perhaps matches TRBD1 (5 bases). Germline V gene data show CDR1 as LGHNA and CDR2 as YNFKEQ. Trimming cost V 3 bases and J 0 bases, with 9 bases left between them. This CDR3 is 15 amino acids long. Written as DNA, the CDR3 is TGTGCCAGCAGCCACGGGGGAAATAGCAATCAGCCCCAGCATTTT. Translation: CASSHGGNSNQPQHF.

The chain has TRBV12-3 or TRBV12-4 and TRBJ2-7; 7 nucleotides line up with TRBD2. This CDR3 comprises 13 residues. With V trimmed by 7 bases and J by 5 bases, 8 bases remained unmatched. CDR3 region: CASTDGGSHEQYF. CDR3 sequence (DNA): TGTGCCAGCACCGACGGGGGGAGCCACGAGCAGTACTTC.

The rearrangement uses TRBV6-4 and TRBJ2-3; 10 nucleotides align to TRBD2. There are 15 residues in the CDR3. The V segment lost 5 bases and the J segment 3 bases; nucleotides outside the gene matches: 5. The germline gives CDR1 MRHNA, CDR2 SNTAGT. The CDR3 DNA follows: TGTGCCAGCAGTCTTGTAGCGGGGGGAACAGATACGCAGTATTTT. It codes for CASSLVAGGTDTQYF.

The rearrangement links TRBV4-1 to TRBJ1-2; D may be TRBD1 (5 bases). Germline V gene lookup returns CDR1 MGHRA and CDR2 YSYEKL. This CDR3 contains 14 residues. V gave up 1 base and J gave up 6 bases, with 12 bases separating them. The CDR3 sequence: CASSQVGRDDGYTF. CDR3 sequence (DNA): TGCGCCAGCAGCCAAGTTGGGAGGGACGATGGCTACACCTTC.

The rearrangement uses TRBV28 and TRBJ1-5; D may be TRBD1 (5 bases). Germline CDR1 reads MDHEN; CDR2 reads SYDVKM. The CDR3 is 14 residues long. The germline V and J ends were trimmed by 5 bases and 6 bases, with 14 bases remaining between them. This chain's CDR3 is CASSPRQSSQPQHF. DNA of the CDR3: TGTGCCAGCAGTCCTCGACAGTCGAGTCAGCCCCAGCATTTT.

V is TRBV25-1 and J is TRBJ1-6, with TRBD1 identical over 7 bases. J gave up 7 bases and V 8 bases, and 11 bases lay outside the gene matches. The germline V gene encodes CDR1 MGHDK and CDR2 SYGVNS. The CDR3 consists of 15 residues. The CDR3 region has the DNA TGTGCCAGCCGAAGACCGGGACAGCCGAATTCACCCCTCCACTTT. It codes for CASRRPGQPNSPLHF.

The chain employs TRBV5-1 and TRBJ2-7, with 12 nucleotides matching TRBD2. In germline, CDR1 is SGHRS, CDR2 YFSETQ. The CDR3 covers 18 residues. The trim removed 1 base at V and 2 bases at J, leaving 10 bases unmatched. This CDR3 is CASSLYGLAGGQAYEQYF. Here the CDR3 DNA reads TGCGCCAGCAGCTTGTATGGGCTAGCGGGAGGGCAGGCCTACGAGCAGTACTTC. The whole variable domain, remainder taken from reference TRBV5-1 and TRBJ2-7, is KAGVTQTPRYLIKTRGQQVTLSCSPISGHRSVSWYQQTPGQGLQFLFEYFSETQRNKGNFPGRFSGRQFSNSRSEMNVSTLELGDSALYLCASSLYGLAGGQAYEQYFGPGTRLTVT.

The gene calls are TRBV7-9 and TRBJ1-1; D unresolved. Germline V CDR1 and CDR2: SEHNR, FQNEAQ (reference sequence). V shed 7 bases and J shed 4 bases, with 10 bases lying between them. The CDR3 runs to 12 residues. The CDR3 nucleotides read TGTGCCAGCACCGACATACCCACTGAAGCTTTCTTT. It encodes CASTDIPTEAFF.

The V gene is TRBV7-9, the J gene TRBJ1-6; D ambiguous. The ends were cut back, 1 base at V and 6 bases at J, with 7 bases in the middle. Germline CDR1 is SEHNR and CDR2 is FQNEAQ (reference sequence). CDR3 size: 14 residues. CDR3 sequence reads: CASSLGHFNSPLHF. CDR3 DNA sequence: TGTGCCAGCAGCTTAGGACACTTTAATTCACCCCTCCACTTT.

The J gene is TRBJ2-3, the V gene TRBV4-2; 8 bases agree with TRBD2. The CDR3 is 16 amino acids. V shed 1 base, J shed 0 bases, and the junction held 3 bases outside the gene matches. Germline lookup yields CDR1 LGHNA and CDR2 YNFKEQ. The CDR3 sequence: CASSQVERGSTDTQYF. CDR3 nucleotide sequence: TGTGCCAGCAGCCAAGTGGAGCGGGGGAGCACAGATACGCAGTATTTT.

This clone was recorded a few times. The rearrangement uses TRBV4-2 and TRBJ1-2; maybe TRBD1 (5 bases). The length of the CDR3 is 14 residues. The V and J ends lost 1 base and 5 bases respectively, with 11 bases between them. Germline loops: CDR1 LGHNA, CDR2 YNFKEQ. The CDR3 spells CASSQVGGAYGYTF. For the CDR3, the DNA is TGTGCCAGCAGCCAAGTGGGGGGTGCATATGGCTACACCTTC.

V gene TRBV19 combines with J gene TRBJ1-4; D is unresolved. CDR1 is LNHDA and CDR2 is SQIVND in the germline V gene (reference sequence). Trimming left V 3 bases short and J 4 bases short, with 12 bases between. The CDR3 spans 15 residues. The CDR3 DNA sequence: TGTGCCAGTAGTATCGTTACGAGTAGTAATGAAAAACTGTTTTTT. It is translated as CASSIVTSSNEKLFF.

This chain connects TRBV12-3 or TRBV12-4 to TRBJ2-3; no definite D call. The germline V and J ends were trimmed by 7 bases and 7 bases, with 15 bases remaining between them. CDR3 length equals 13 residues. The CDR3 spells CASTTSSFYTQYF. The CDR3 DNA reads as TGTGCCAGCACTACCTCGAGCTTTTATACGCAGTATTTT.

This clone was detected a few times. The gene calls are TRBV27 and TRBJ1-5; 10 nucleotides line up with TRBD1. From germline, CDR1 is MNHEY and CDR2 SMNVEV (reference sequence). Trimming cost V 2 bases and J 5 bases; bases outside gene matches: 3. CDR3 length: 15 amino acids. For the CDR3, the DNA is TGTGCCAGCAGTTTAGGGGGGACAGGGGATCAGCCCCAGCATTTT. Translated: CASSLGGTGDQPQHF.

V is TRBV18 and J is TRBJ2-1; D call uncertain. This CDR3 contains 13 residues. Trimming removed 2 bases from V and 4 bases from J, with 6 bases in between. Germline V gene data show CDR1 as KGHSH and CDR2 as LQKENI. Here the CDR3 DNA reads TGTGCCAGCTCACCAGGCATTTACAATGAGCAGTTCTTC. Translating it yields CASSPGIYNEQFF.

V and J are TRBV5-1 and TRBJ2-1, with TRBD2 identical over 8 bases. Germline values: CDR1 SGHRS, CDR2 YFSETQ. With 1 base clipped from V and 8 bases from J, the junction kept 8 bases outside the gene matches. The CDR3 sequence is 15 residues long. DNA for the CDR3: TGCGCCAGCAGCTTGAATTCGGGAGGGCCCTATGAGCAGTTCTTC. This translates into CASSLNSGGPYEQFF.

The rearrangement joins TRBV10-1 to TRBJ2-3, with TRBD2 matching 15 bases. The CDR3 is 23 residues long. The V segment lost 8 bases and the J segment 0 bases; nucleotides outside the gene matches: 24. The V gene's germline CDR1 is WNHNN and CDR2 SYGVQD (reference sequence). The CDR3 nucleotides read TGCGCCAGCCGAGTCGGACTAGCGGGAGGGCCGGGAGTCCCACCCGAGAGCACAGATACGCAGTATTTT. Translated: CASRVGLAGGPGVPPESTDTQYF.